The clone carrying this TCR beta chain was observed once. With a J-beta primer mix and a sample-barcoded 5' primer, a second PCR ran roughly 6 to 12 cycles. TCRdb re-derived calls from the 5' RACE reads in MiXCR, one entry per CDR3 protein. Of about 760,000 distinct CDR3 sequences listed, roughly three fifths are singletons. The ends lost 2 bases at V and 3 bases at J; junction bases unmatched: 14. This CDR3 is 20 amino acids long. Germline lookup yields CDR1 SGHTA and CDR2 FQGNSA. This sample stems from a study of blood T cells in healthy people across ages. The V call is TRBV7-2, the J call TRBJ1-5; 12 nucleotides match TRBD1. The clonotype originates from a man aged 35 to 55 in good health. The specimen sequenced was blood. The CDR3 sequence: CASSLTGTGGLGSINQPQHF. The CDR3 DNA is TGTGCCAGCAGCTTAACTGGGACAGGGGGCCTCGGGTCTATCAATCAGCCCCAGCATTTT.